This TCR beta chain came from a study of blood T cell repertoires in COVID-19. This CDR3 contains 17 residues. Trimming at V came to 0 bases and at J to 0 bases, leaving 8 bases not matched to a gene. CDR1 and CDR2 from the germline V gene are SQVTM and ANQGSEA. This clone was found once. Original processing notes: How many nucleated cells were present was estimated from reference gene primer amplification. TCRdb keeps only in-frame clones here, not all; method: immunoSEQ multiplex PCR. The DNA gave D and trimming, while V, J and clone size come from that table. This sample has about 300,000 clones, with approximately 90% found just once. The Seattle patients, enrolled during active infection, were followed longitudinally.

This rearrangement joins TRBV29-1 to TRBJ1-2; 9 bases fit TRBD1. The sequenced sample consisted of peripheral blood. The receptor's source is a woman aged 25-40 years with COVID-19, enrolled during active disease. CDR3 protein: CSVEDRTGVVTNYGYTF. The CDR3 region has the DNA TGCAGCGTTGAAGACCGGACAGGGGTGGTTACTAACTATGGCTACACCTTC.